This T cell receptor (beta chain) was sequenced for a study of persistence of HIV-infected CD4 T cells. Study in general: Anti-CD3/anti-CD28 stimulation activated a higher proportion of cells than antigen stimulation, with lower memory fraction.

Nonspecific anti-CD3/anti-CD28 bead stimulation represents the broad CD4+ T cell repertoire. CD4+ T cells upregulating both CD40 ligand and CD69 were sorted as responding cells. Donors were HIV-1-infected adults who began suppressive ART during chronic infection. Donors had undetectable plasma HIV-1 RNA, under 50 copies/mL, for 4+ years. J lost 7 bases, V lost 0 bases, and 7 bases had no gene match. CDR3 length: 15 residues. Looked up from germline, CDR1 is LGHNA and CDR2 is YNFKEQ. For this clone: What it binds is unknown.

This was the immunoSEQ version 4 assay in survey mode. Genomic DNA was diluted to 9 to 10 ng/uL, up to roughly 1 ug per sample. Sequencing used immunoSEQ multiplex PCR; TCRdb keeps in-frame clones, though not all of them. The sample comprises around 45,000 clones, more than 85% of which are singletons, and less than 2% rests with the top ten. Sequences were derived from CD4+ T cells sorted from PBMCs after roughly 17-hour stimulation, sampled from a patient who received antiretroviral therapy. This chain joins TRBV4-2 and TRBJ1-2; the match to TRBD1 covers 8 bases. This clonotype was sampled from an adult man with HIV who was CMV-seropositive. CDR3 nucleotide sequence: TGTGCCAGCAGCCAAGAGGCCCAGGGGGCTGGTGGCTACACCTTC. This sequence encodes CASSQEAQGAGGYTF.